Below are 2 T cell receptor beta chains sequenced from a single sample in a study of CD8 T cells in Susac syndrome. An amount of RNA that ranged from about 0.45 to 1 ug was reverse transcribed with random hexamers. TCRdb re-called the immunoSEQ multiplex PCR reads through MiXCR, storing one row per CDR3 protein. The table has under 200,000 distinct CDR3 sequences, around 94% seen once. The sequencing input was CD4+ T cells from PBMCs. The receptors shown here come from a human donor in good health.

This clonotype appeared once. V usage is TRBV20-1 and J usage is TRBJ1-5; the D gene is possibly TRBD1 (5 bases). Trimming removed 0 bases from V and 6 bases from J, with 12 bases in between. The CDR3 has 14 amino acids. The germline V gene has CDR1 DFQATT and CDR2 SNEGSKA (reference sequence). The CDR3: CSARDGQGGQPQHF. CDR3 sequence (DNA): TGCAGTGCTAGAGATGGGCAGGGTGGTCAGCCCCAGCATTTT.

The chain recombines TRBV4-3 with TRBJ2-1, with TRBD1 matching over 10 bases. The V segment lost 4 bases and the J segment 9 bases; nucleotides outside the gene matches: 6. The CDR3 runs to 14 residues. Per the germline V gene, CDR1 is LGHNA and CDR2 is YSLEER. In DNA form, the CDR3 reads TGCGCCAGCAGCCTAGGGACAGGGGACGGTGAGCAGTTCTTC. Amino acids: CASSLGTGDGEQFF.